Listed here are 30 T cell receptor beta chains from one sample, sequenced in a study of cytomegalovirus exposure and HLA in healthy donors (TCRdb year 2017). Receptor amplification or capture employed the immunoSEQ multiplex PCR assay. A mixture of 60 forward primers for TCR Vbeta segments and 13 reverse primers for TCR Jbeta segments was used in the multiplex PCR. In TCRdb, the immuneACCESS table is reduced to in-frame sequences with V and J assigned. These tables do not hold every clone; where another copy was compared, an unresolved V gene accounts for under half, and the others remain unexplained. The sample includes some 95,000 clones, with just over 65% observed a single time. Approximately 2.3% of the sample rests with the top ten. The sequencing input was PBMCs. Receptors were obtained from a man under 40 in good health and CMV-seronegative.

This clone was found a few times. The rearrangement links TRBV7-9 to TRBJ1-2; TRBD1 agrees at 9 bases. Looked up from germline, CDR1 is SEHNR and CDR2 is FQNEAQ (reference sequence). J was trimmed by 7 bases and V by 5 bases; bases with no gene match: 5. This CDR3 spans 13 amino acids. This chain's CDR3 is CASSRGTGSGYTF. The CDR3 nucleotides read TGTGCCAGCAGCCGCGGGACAGGGTCTGGCTACACCTTC.

This clone was seen only a few times. The chain employs TRBV28 and TRBJ2-7, with D perhaps matching TRBD2 (7 bases). This CDR3 contains 19 residues. With 5 bases removed from V and 3 bases from J, the gap between germline ends came to 29 bases. Germline loops: CDR1 MDHEN, CDR2 SYDVKM. Here the CDR3 reads CASSQWSFVRGRGYYEQYF. The DNA for the CDR3 is TGTGCCAGCAGTCAGTGGAGTTTTGTCCGGGGGAGGGGGTACTACGAGCAGTACTTC.

This chain uses TRBV28 with TRBJ1-5; TRBD1 aligns across 10 bases. The CDR3 loop spans 18 amino acids. The V and J ends lost 2 bases and 5 bases, in that order; junction bases with no gene match: 12. The V gene's germline CDR1 is MDHEN and CDR2 SYDVKM. The CDR3 DNA follows: TGTGCCAGCAGTTTACCTCGGGACAGGGGACTCCTGGATCAGCCCCAGCATTTT. This translates into CASSLPRDRGLLDQPQHF.

The chain links TRBV10-3 to TRBJ1-5, with D maybe TRBD1 (6 bases). The CDR3 spans 12 residues. The ends were cut back, 8 bases at V and 5 bases at J, with 10 bases in the middle. Germline CDR1 ENHRY, CDR2 SYGVKD. The CDR3 is CAIQQGDQPQHF. The CDR3 bases are TGTGCCATCCAACAGGGAGATCAGCCCCAGCATTTT.

V and J are TRBV27 and TRBJ2-7, with 11 bases that match TRBD2. CDR3 length: 16 residues. Losses at the gene ends were 2 bases for V and 4 bases for J; bases not matched to a gene: 7. Germline CDR1 and CDR2: MNHEY and SMNVEV (reference sequence). This CDR3 reads CASSLRSLAGGYEQYF. CDR3 in DNA: TGTGCCAGCAGTTTACGATCCCTAGCGGGAGGTTACGAGCAGTACTTC.

This chain uses TRBV7-3 with TRBJ2-1, with 10 bases matching TRBD1. Unmatched junction bases numbered 9, after V lost 4 bases and J lost 6 bases. Germline assignment: CDR1 SGHTA and CDR2 FQGTGA. The CDR3 contains 16 residues. The CDR3 coding sequence is TGTGCCAGCAGCTATACCGGGACAGGGGTCTCCAATGAGCAGTTCTTC. Translation: CASSYTGTGVSNEQFF.

The CDR3 here is CASSQEEAGAQGAFF. DNA for the CDR3: TGCGCCAGCAGCCAAGAGGAAGCAGGGGCCCAGGGAGCTTTCTTT. The V gene is TRBV4-1, the J gene TRBJ1-1, with a tentative D call TRBD1 (6 bases). Trimming removed 0 bases at V and 10 bases at J, with 18 bases between. From germline, CDR1 is MGHRA and CDR2 YSYEKL. This CDR3 has 15 amino acids.

The chain recombines TRBV29-1 with TRBJ2-7; TRBD2 agrees at 12 bases. Germline V CDR1 and CDR2: SQVTM, ANQGSEA. The junction had 3 bases not matched to a gene; V was cut back by 1 base and J by 2 bases. CDR3 size: 15 residues. CDR3 in amino acids: CSVEGLAGVPYEQYF. For the CDR3, the DNA is TGCAGCGTTGAAGGACTAGCGGGAGTCCCCTACGAGCAGTACTTC.

V usage is TRBV5-1 and J usage is TRBJ1-2; D remains ambiguous. Germline loops: CDR1 SGHRS, CDR2 YFSETQ. The CDR3 length is 15 residues. The V gene lost 0 bases and the J gene lost 8 bases, with 17 bases spanning the gap. The CDR3 nucleotides are TGCGCCAGCAGCTTGGCCGCAGACATTGAATCGGGCTACACCTTC. Protein sequence: CASSLAADIESGYTF.

The chain joins TRBV5-4 to TRBJ1-2; 7 bases map to TRBD1. CDR1 SGHNT and CDR2 YYREEE come from the germline V gene (reference sequence). CDR3 size: 14 residues. The junction had 4 bases not matched to a gene; V was cut back by 4 bases and J by 1 base. The CDR3 nucleotides are TGTGCCAGCAGCGCCGGGACAGATAACTATGGCTACACCTTC. It specifies CASSAGTDNYGYTF.

This chain links TRBV4-1 with TRBJ1-2, with 7 nucleotides matching TRBD1. J was trimmed by 2 bases and V by 1 base; bases with no gene match: 7. In germline, CDR1 is MGHRA, CDR2 YSYEKL. This CDR3 contains 16 residues. The CDR3 DNA reads TGCGCCAGCAGCCAAGTGGAGGGACAGAGAAACTATGGCTACACCTTC. Protein: CASSQVEGQRNYGYTF.

J is TRBJ2-7 and V is TRBV27; tentative D call: TRBD2 (6 bases). In germline, CDR1 is MNHEY, CDR2 SMNVEV (reference sequence). This CDR3 comprises 16 residues. V dropped 4 bases and J dropped 3 bases, with 19 bases sitting between them. The CDR3 DNA reads as TGTGCCAGCAGTTATACCGGGAGTCTGGCATACTACGAGCAGTACTTC. This encodes CASSYTGSLAYYEQYF.

The chain combines TRBV5-6 with TRBJ2-5; D perhaps matches TRBD2 (6 bases). The CDR3 runs 14 residues. The V gene lost 7 bases and the J gene lost 5 bases, with 18 bases spanning the gap. The V gene's germline CDR1 is SGHDT and CDR2 YYEEEE. The CDR3 region has the DNA TGTGCCAGCCTGCTCCGGGCCGCGGGGGAGACCCAGTACTTC. Protein sequence: CASLLRAAGETQYF.

The CDR3 here is CASSHSANTGELFF. CDR3 sequence (DNA): TGCGCCAGCAGCCACAGTGCGAACACCGGGGAGCTGTTTTTT. The chain uses TRBV4-1 and TRBJ2-2, with unresolved D. Trimming pared 3 bases from V and 0 bases from J, leaving 5 bases between. The CDR3 is 14 residues long. Germline CDR1 is MGHRA and CDR2 is YSYEKL.

The CDR3 region has the DNA TGTGCCAGCAGTATGCACAGAATCCCGAACACTGAAGCTTTCTTT. This encodes CASSMHRIPNTEAFF. The chain has TRBV27 and TRBJ1-1, with D hard to call. Trimming removed 5 bases at V and 1 base at J, with 14 bases between. Germline V CDR1 and CDR2: MNHEY, SMNVEV (reference sequence). This CDR3 spans 15 amino acids.

The chain joins TRBV7-3 to TRBJ2-7; a weak D match, TRBD1 (5 bases). The CDR3 has 15 residues. The V and J ends lost 2 bases and 5 bases respectively, with 16 bases between them. The germline V gene has CDR1 SGHTA and CDR2 FQGTGA. The CDR3 is CASSLVPSGANEQYF. The CDR3 bases are TGTGCCAGCAGCTTAGTCCCCAGTGGGGCAAACGAGCAGTACTTC.

The V and J genes are TRBV5-6 and TRBJ2-5; 14 bases are a match to TRBD2. Germline loops: CDR1 SGHDT, CDR2 YYEEEE. The CDR3 totals 15 residues. The ends lost 4 bases at V and 4 bases at J; junction bases unmatched: 3. The CDR3 sequence: CASSLGLAGGETQYF. CDR3 bases: TGTGCCAGCAGCCTCGGACTAGCGGGAGGAGAGACCCAGTACTTC.

The V call is TRBV11-1, the J call TRBJ1-1; the D gene is possibly TRBD1 (5 bases). Trimming took off 1 base at V and 4 bases at J, with 7 bases between the two ends. CDR1 and CDR2 from the germline V gene are SGHAT and FQDESV (reference sequence). The CDR3 consists of 13 residues. CDR3 sequence: CASSLGQPTEAFF. The DNA of the CDR3 is TGTGCCAGCAGCTTAGGACAGCCCACTGAAGCTTTCTTT.

The CDR3 DNA follows: TGTGCCAGCAGTTTAGAGGGATACGAGCAGTACTTC. Translated, it gives CASSLEGYEQYF. The chain joins TRBV28 to TRBJ2-7; perhaps TRBD2 as D (5 bases). Trimming pared 2 bases from V and 4 bases from J, leaving 6 bases between. Germline V gene data show CDR1 as MDHEN and CDR2 as SYDVKM. There are 12 residues in the CDR3. The full variable domain, completed using reference TRBV28 and TRBJ2-7, is DVKVTQSSRYLVKRTGEKVFLECVQDMDHENMFWYRQDPGLGLRLIYFSYDVKMKEKGDIPEGYSVSREKKERFSLILESASTNQTSMYLCASSLEGYEQYFGPGTRLTVT.

The CDR3 DNA reads TGTGCCAGCAGCTTAATCTGGGGCGGCTATAATTCACCCCTCCACTTT. Translated, it gives CASSLIWGGYNSPLHF. The genes are TRBV7-2 and TRBJ1-6; maybe TRBD1 (5 bases). V shed 2 bases and J shed 3 bases, with 11 bases lying between them. This CDR3 has 16 residues. CDR1 SGHTA and CDR2 FQGNSA come from the germline V gene.

The V gene is TRBV4-3, the J gene TRBJ1-5; maybe TRBD1 (6 bases). This CDR3 has 17 residues. V was clipped by 0 bases and J by 7 bases, with 19 bases between them. In germline, CDR1 is LGHNA, CDR2 YSLEER. The CDR3 bases are TGCGCCAGCAGCCAAGATCTCAGGGGATGGCCAGACCAGCCCCAGCATTTT. Translating it yields CASSQDLRGWPDQPQHF.

This chain joins TRBV5-1 and TRBJ1-2; D not resolved. CDR1 is SGHRS, CDR2 YFSETQ, per germline. V gave up 0 bases and J gave up 4 bases, with 10 bases separating them. This CDR3 spans 14 amino acids. The CDR3 sequence is CASSLAWAGYGYTF. The CDR3 DNA follows: TGCGCCAGCAGCTTGGCCTGGGCAGGCTATGGCTACACCTTC.

This chain uses TRBV6-6 with TRBJ2-7; weak D call: TRBD2 (6 bases). The CDR3 runs to 14 residues. Per the germline V gene, CDR1 is MNHNY and CDR2 is SVGAGI (reference sequence). V was trimmed by 4 bases and J by 4 bases, leaving 14 bases between them. The CDR3 reads CASSWGLGTYEQYF. The CDR3 nucleotides are TGTGCCAGCAGTTGGGGACTGGGCACGTACGAGCAGTACTTC.

V gene TRBV6-6 combines with J gene TRBJ1-4; maybe TRBD1 (6 bases). CDR3 length: 14 amino acids. V was cut by 6 bases and J by 4 bases, with 12 bases left in between. CDR1 and CDR2 (germline): MNHNY, SVGAGI (reference sequence). This CDR3 reads CASRQQGLNEKLFF. The DNA of the CDR3 is TGTGCCAGCAGACAACAGGGTCTTAATGAAAAACTGTTTTTT.

This clone was observed a few times. This sequence joins TRBV7-9 and TRBJ2-5, with 12 bases lining up with TRBD2. This CDR3 comprises 16 residues. Trimming cost V 0 bases and J 5 bases; bases outside gene matches: 4. The germline V gene encodes CDR1 SEHNR and CDR2 FQNEAQ (reference sequence). In DNA form, the CDR3 reads TGTGCCAGCAGCTTAGCGTCTAGCGGGGGGGCGGAGACCCAGTACTTC. It yields the protein CASSLASSGGAETQYF.

The chain recombines TRBV4-1 with TRBJ1-4; the D is unclear. Trimming cost V 4 bases and J 1 base, with 13 bases left between them. The CDR3 sequence is 16 residues long. Germline CDR1 reads MGHRA; CDR2 reads YSYEKL. This CDR3 reads CASSLAPVVTNEKLFF. The CDR3 DNA is TGCGCCAGCAGCCTAGCCCCGGTGGTAACTAATGAAAAACTGTTTTTT.

The chain joins TRBV27 to TRBJ1-4; tentative D call: TRBD1 (6 bases). V lost 6 bases, J lost 13 bases, and 18 bases lay in between. CDR1 is MNHEY and CDR2 is SMNVEV in the germline V gene (reference sequence). The CDR3 runs to 13 residues. CDR3 nucleotides: TGTGCCAGCAGCCCCTCCGACAGGTCGGGACTGTTTTTT. Its translation is CASSPSDRSGLFF.

The CDR3 DNA follows: TGTGCCAGTAGGCTGGGACAGGCTTCCTACAATGAGCAGTTCTTC. Translating gives CASRLGQASYNEQFF. The chain recombines TRBV19 with TRBJ2-1; 8 bases are shared with TRBD1. The germline gives CDR1 LNHDA, CDR2 SQIVND (reference sequence). Trimming at V came to 6 bases and at J to 1 base, leaving 5 bases not matched to a gene. The CDR3 runs 15 residues. Drawing the rest from reference TRBV19 and TRBJ2-1, the complete variable domain is DGGITQSPKYLFRKEGQNVTLSCEQNLNHDAMYWYRQDPGQGLRLIYYSQIVNDFQKGDIAEGYSVSREKKESFPLTVTSAQKNPTAFYLCASRLGQASYNEQFFGPGTRLTVL.

The V call is TRBV4-1, the J call TRBJ1-5; D gene uncertain. Trimming took 1 base from V and 4 from J, leaving 11 bases between them. The CDR3 covers 15 residues. Per germline, CDR1 MGHRA and CDR2 YSYEKL. CDR3 residues: CASSQGATWNQPQHF. For the CDR3, the DNA is TGCGCCAGCAGCCAAGGGGCCACCTGGAATCAGCCCCAGCATTTT.

The V gene is TRBV12-5, the J gene TRBJ2-1, with TRBD2 matching 7 bases. This CDR3 is built from 14 residues. V lost 5 bases to trimming and J lost 5 bases; unmatched junction nucleotides: 6. Germline CDR1 and CDR2: LGHNT and FRNRAP. The CDR3 DNA follows: TGTGCTAGTGGTACTCGGGAGGATGACAATGAGCAGTTCTTC. Its translation: CASGTREDDNEQFF.